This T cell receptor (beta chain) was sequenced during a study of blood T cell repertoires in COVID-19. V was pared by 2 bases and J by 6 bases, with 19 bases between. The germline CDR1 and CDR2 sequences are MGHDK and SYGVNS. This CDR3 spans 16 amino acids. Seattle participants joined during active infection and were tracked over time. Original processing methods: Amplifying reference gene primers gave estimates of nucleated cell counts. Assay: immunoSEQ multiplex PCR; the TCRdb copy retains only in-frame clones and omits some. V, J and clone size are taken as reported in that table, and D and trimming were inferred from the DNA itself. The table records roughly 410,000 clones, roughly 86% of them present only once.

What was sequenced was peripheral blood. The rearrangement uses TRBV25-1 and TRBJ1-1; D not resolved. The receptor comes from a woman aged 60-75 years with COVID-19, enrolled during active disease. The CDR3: CASSEAGDLMLSEAFF. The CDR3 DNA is TGTGCCAGCAGTGAAGCCGGGGATTTAATGTTGTCTGAAGCTTTCTTT.